What follows describes a single TCR beta chain. Each TRB cDNA library was prepared by 5' RACE (with UMI labels). TCRdb re-called the 5' RACE reads and gives one entry per CDR3 protein, without DNA. The ten most abundant clones cover 1.5% to 2% of a sample with some 39,000 distinct CDR3 sequences. The sample comes from a study of CXCR3-negative and CXCR3-positive naive CD8 T cells. CDR1 SEHNR and CDR2 FQNEAQ come from the germline V gene (reference sequence). The CDR3 is made up of 14 amino acids. What was sequenced was naive CXCR3- CD8+ T cells from blood. Subset described: CD45RO-CCR7+CD27+CD95- naive CD8+ T cells lacking CXCR3 (TNR3-). This TCR came from a human donor in good health. Some clones in this sample may be carry-over from other donors' samples. V is TRBV7-9 and J is TRBJ2-7. CDR3 sequence: CASSPWVVSHEQYF.